Listed below are T cell receptor beta chains from one sample, sequenced in a study of OX40 agonist ivuxolimab in advanced cancers. Generated by immunoSEQ multiplex PCR, the TCRdb table keeps only in-frame clones and is missing some. Altogether under 85,000 clones are present, about 91% being singletons, with the ten largest covering 0.45% to 0.6%. Sequences were derived from CD4+ or CD8+ T cells sorted from blood, sampled in a trial of the OX40 agonist ivuxolimab. Receptors originate from an adult with an advanced solid tumor such as melanoma, head and neck, liver or kidney cancer. Each CDR3 is given with its conserved first and last residue. The D gene is left open where the match is weak. Rows give clone size only sometimes, using once, few, many, or a class for an expanded clone.

v_call,d_call,clone_size,j_call,cdr3_aa,cdr3_nt
TRBV5-1,NA,NA,TRBJ1-4,CASSLGGLSGEGEKLFF,TGCGCCAGCAGCTTGGGGGGACTCTCAGGGGAAGGGGAAAAACTGTTTTTT
TRBV6-1,NA,NA,TRBJ1-1,CASSTQRTEAFF,TGTGCCAGCAGCACCCAGAGGACTGAAGCTTTCTTT
TRBV27,TRBD1,NA,TRBJ2-7,CASSTDRGKSYEQYF,TGTGCCAGCAGTACAGACAGGGGGAAGTCCTACGAGCAGTACTTC
TRBV18,TRBD1,medium-sized,TRBJ2-7,CASSPSQGNEQYF,TGTGCCAGCTCACCCTCACAGGGGAACGAGCAGTACTTC
TRBV5-1,NA,NA,TRBJ2-5,CASSVTAIQETQYF,TGCGCCAGCAGCGTAACAGCTATCCAAGAGACCCAGTACTTC
TRBV7-9,NA,NA,TRBJ1-1,CASSIYANTEAFF,TGTGCCAGCAGCATCTACGCTAACACTGAAGCTTTCTTT
TRBV7-9,NA,NA,TRBJ1-4,CASSPPGTGEKLFF,TGTGCCAGCAGCCCACCAGGGACGGGCGAAAAACTGTTTTTT
TRBV5-4,NA,NA,TRBJ1-3,CASSLQGQGNTIYF,TGTGCCAGCAGCTTGCAAGGACAGGGAAACACCATATATTTT
TRBV30,TRBD1,NA,TRBJ2-2,CAWNLQGTGELFF,TGTGCCTGGAACTTACAGGGGACCGGGGAGCTGTTTTTT
TRBV6-1,NA,NA,TRBJ1-6,CASSSSSYNSPLHF,TGTGCCAGCAGTTCAAGCTCCTATAATTCACCCCTCCACTTT
TRBV19,NA,NA,TRBJ1-1,CASSIGSRAFF,TGTGCCAGTAGTATCGGAAGCAGAGCTTTCTTT
TRBV18,NA,NA,TRBJ2-5,CASSPGSDPQTQYF,TGTGCCAGCTCACCAGGGTCAGATCCCCAGACCCAGTACTTC
TRBV30,NA,medium-sized,TRBJ1-5,CAWNMDPNQPQHF,TGTGCCTGGAATATGGATCCCAATCAGCCCCAGCATTTT
TRBV11-3,NA,NA,TRBJ1-3,CASSLGSGTSGNTIYF,TGTGCCAGCAGTCTGGGGTCAGGGACATCTGGAAACACCATATATTTT
TRBV6-1,NA,NA,TRBJ2-3,CASKDGYTDTQYF,TGTGCCAGCAAGGACGGATACACAGATACGCAGTATTTT
TRBV9,NA,NA,TRBJ1-2,CASSASQGSGYTF,TGTGCCAGCAGCGCCAGCCAGGGGTCCGGCTACACCTTC
TRBV7-9,TRBD1,NA,TRBJ1-5,CASSSTGGRNQPQHF,TGTGCCAGCAGCTCGACAGGGGGGCGCAATCAGCCCCAGCATTTT
TRBV6-5,NA,NA,TRBJ1-5,CASRGGDNQPQHF,TGTGCCAGCAGGGGGGGCGACAATCAGCCCCAGCATTTT
TRBV2,TRBD1,NA,TRBJ1-1,CASRLGQGYTEAFF,TGTGCCAGCAGACTGGGACAGGGGTACACTGAAGCTTTCTTT
TRBV4-2,NA,NA,TRBJ1-5,CASSQDFKISQPQHF,TGTGCCAGCAGCCAAGATTTCAAGATAAGTCAGCCCCAGCATTTT
TRBV4-1,TRBD1,once,TRBJ1-4,CASSLSSRQGDNEKLFF,TGCGCCAGCAGCCTATCATCGAGACAGGGAGATAATGAAAAACTGTTTTTT
TRBV5-8,NA,NA,TRBJ1-6,CASSLGSRGPNSPLHF,TGTGCCAGCAGCTTGGGATCCAGAGGGCCAAATTCACCCCTCCACTTT
TRBV5-8,NA,NA,TRBJ1-1,CASSRDGINTEAFF,TGTGCCAGCAGCAGAGACGGAATTAACACTGAAGCTTTCTTT
TRBV5-5,TRBD1,NA,TRBJ1-5,CASSPGQDQPQHF,TGTGCCAGCAGCCCGGGACAGGATCAGCCCCAGCATTTT
TRBV11-2,NA,NA,TRBJ1-2,CASSLDPSYGYTF,TGTGCCAGCAGCTTAGACCCCTCCTATGGCTACACCTTC
TRBV5-6,TRBD1,once,TRBJ1-2,CASSSYLGQVNYGYTF,TGTGCCAGCAGCTCGTACTTGGGACAGGTTAACTATGGCTACACCTTC
TRBV5-6,NA,NA,TRBJ1-5,CASSLGGLISNQPQHF,TGTGCCAGCAGCTTGGGGGGACTCATTAGCAATCAGCCCCAGCATTTT
TRBV20-1,NA,NA,TRBJ2-7,CSARGGSEQYF,TGCAGTGCTAGAGGAGGATCCGAGCAGTACTTC
TRBV2,NA,NA,TRBJ1-2,CASHKSSGEGGYTF,TGTGCCAGTCATAAATCGTCAGGGGAGGGCGGCTACACCTTC
TRBV2,NA,NA,TRBJ2-2,CASSVEQSGGELFF,TGTGCCAGCAGTGTCGAACAGTCGGGCGGGGAGCTGTTTTTT
TRBV27,TRBD1,NA,TRBJ2-7,CASSLRQGTSYEQYF,TGTGCCAGCAGCCTCAGACAGGGGACCTCCTACGAGCAGTACTTC
TRBV5-4,NA,once,TRBJ2-2,CASSLVGSGELFF,TGTGCCAGCAGCTTGGTGGGGTCGGGGGAGCTGTTTTTT
TRBV2,NA,NA,TRBJ1-2,CASSEIPDSYGYTF,TGTGCCAGCAGTGAGATCCCGGACAGCTATGGCTACACCTTC
TRBV7-9,NA,NA,TRBJ1-1,CASSSIGTEAFF,TGTGCCAGCAGCTCGATTGGGACTGAAGCTTTCTTT
TRBV20-1,NA,once,TRBJ1-1,CSAFDQAEAFF,TGCAGTGCTTTCGATCAGGCTGAAGCTTTCTTT
TRBV20-1,NA,NA,TRBJ2-2,CSASNGGELFF,TGCAGTGCTAGTAATGGCGGGGAGCTGTTTTTT
TRBV18,TRBD1,NA,TRBJ1-6,CASSPKTGILYNSPLHF,TGTGCCAGCTCACCAAAGACAGGGATCCTCTATAATTCACCCCTCCACTTT
TRBV7-9,TRBD1,NA,TRBJ1-3,CASSPGQGASSEGNTIYF,TGTGCCAGCAGCCCCGGACAGGGGGCAAGTTCGGAAGGAAACACCATATATTTT
TRBV6-1,NA,NA,TRBJ2-7,CASIDSWYEQYF,TGTGCCAGCATAGACTCCTGGTACGAGCAGTACTTC
TRBV18,TRBD2,NA,TRBJ2-1,CASSPPTSGGEQFF,TGTGCCAGCTCACCGCCTACTAGCGGAGGTGAGCAGTTCTTC
TRBV5-1,NA,NA,TRBJ2-5,CASSENRGETQYF,TGCGCCAGCAGCGAAAACAGAGGGGAGACCCAGTACTTC
TRBV10-1,NA,NA,TRBJ1-1,CAATVANTEAFF,TGCGCCGCCACAGTTGCCAACACTGAAGCTTTCTTT
TRBV28,NA,NA,TRBJ1-6,CASSLGLGSYNSPLHF,TGTGCCAGCAGTTTAGGACTAGGCTCCTATAATTCACCCCTCCACTTT
TRBV19,NA,NA,TRBJ1-1,CASTERPGGGLSEAFF,TGTGCCAGTACCGAACGACCGGGAGGGGGGCTCAGTGAAGCTTTCTTT
TRBV25-1,TRBD1,NA,TRBJ1-2,CASSDLDRGALGYTF,TGTGCCAGCAGTGATCTAGACAGGGGGGCTCTTGGGTACACCTTC
TRBV2,NA,NA,TRBJ1-5,CASSVAGALLDNQPQHF,TGTGCCAGCAGTGTGGCAGGGGCGCTTTTGGATAATCAGCCCCAGCATTTT
TRBV2,NA,NA,TRBJ1-2,CASMGHRYGYTF,TGTGCCAGCATGGGACACCGCTATGGCTACACCTTC
TRBV11-2,TRBD2,once,TRBJ2-5,CASSFPIITGGKETQYF,TGTGCCAGCAGCTTCCCCATCATAACGGGGGGAAAAGAGACCCAGTACTTC
TRBV2,NA,NA,TRBJ2-1,CASTQGSSLNEQFF,TGTGCCAGCACTCAGGGGTCAAGCCTCAATGAGCAGTTCTTC
TRBV25-1,NA,NA,TRBJ1-4,CASKNRVGEKLFF,TGTGCCAGCAAAAACAGGGTGGGTGAAAAACTGTTTTTT
TRBV9,NA,few,TRBJ1-1,CASSVTSNTEAFF,TGTGCCAGCAGCGTCACATCGAACACTGAAGCTTTCTTT